A selection of T cell receptor beta chains follows, all from one sample in a study of T cells in Graves' hyperthyroidism and ophthalmopathy. One entry per CDR3 protein results from TCRdb running MiXCR on the multiplex PCR reads. The data contain about 500,000 distinct CDR3 sequences, roughly 18% of them seen just once; the ten biggest clones take up about 16%. Input material: blood. The source of these receptors is a woman younger than 30 with Graves' ophthalmopathy. The CDR3 runs from the conserved cysteine through the conserved F or W. Fields, in order: V gene, clone size, D gene, J gene, CDR3 DNA, CDR3 protein. A D gene is named only where the DNA matches it firmly. The size entry is marked missing in some rows and otherwise reads once, few, many or a size class.

>TRBV19|.|TRBD1|TRBJ1-1
TGTGCCAGTAGTAACCGGGACAGTAGGAACACTGAAGCTTTCTTT
CASSNRDSRNTEAFF
>TRBV5-1|many|TRBD1|TRBJ1-2
TGCGCCAGCAGCCCTGGGACAGGGGGCCTCGGCTATGGCTACACCTTC
CASSPGTGGLGYGYTF
>TRBV6-1|many|.|TRBJ2-5
TGTGCCAGCAGTTCACGGTCGCCCGGGCGAGAGACCCAGTACTTC
CASSSRSPGRETQYF
>TRBV18|many|.|TRBJ2-2
TGTGCCAGCAACCGGGCTCACACCGGGGAGCTGTTTTTT
CASNRAHTGELFF
>TRBV28|many|TRBD2|TRBJ2-7
TGTGCCAGCAGTTTACCCAGTAGCGGGAGGGCGTCCTACGAGCAGTACTTC
CASSLPSSGRASYEQYF
>TRBV7-9|many|TRBD2|TRBJ2-5
TGTGCCAGCAGCTCCCCTACTAGCGGGAGGTTGGAGACCCAGTACTTC
CASSSPTSGRLETQYF
>TRBV30|many|TRBD2|TRBJ2-3
TGTGCCTGGAGTGTGGGTAGCGGGACGAACACAGATACGCAGTATTTT
CAWSVGSGTNTDTQYF
>TRBV2|.|.|TRBJ2-1
TGTGCCAGCAACAATCAAATAAACAATGAGCAGTTCTTC
CASNNQINNEQFF
>TRBV6-1|many|.|TRBJ2-3
TGTGCCAGCGTCGTGATGGCGGGATTGACAGATACGCAGTATTTT
CASVVMAGLTDTQYF
>TRBV19|.|.|TRBJ1-1
TGTGCCAGTAGTATTGGCTTGGATGAAGCTTTCTTT
CASSIGLDEAFF
>TRBV9|many|TRBD2|TRBJ2-1
TGTGCCAGCAGCGTAGGCACTAGCGCATACAATGAGCAGTTCTTC
CASSVGTSAYNEQFF
>TRBV4-2|few|TRBD2|TRBJ2-7
TGTGCCAGCAGCCAAGATGAGGTAGCGGGGGTCTACGAGCAGTACTTC
CASSQDEVAGVYEQYF
>TRBV6-6|many|.|TRBJ2-5
TGTGCCAGCAGTTACCTCGGGCAGACAAACCAAGAGACCCAGTACTTC
CASSYLGQTNQETQYF
>TRBV9|few|TRBD2|TRBJ2-3
TGTGCCAGCAGCTGGGAGGGGTCTTCAGATACGCAGTATTTT
CASSWEGSSDTQYF
>TRBV15|.|.|TRBJ1-5
TGTGCCACCAGCAGAGATGGACAACAAAATCAGCCCCAGCATTTT
CATSRDGQQNQPQHF
>TRBV2|many|TRBD1|TRBJ1-2
TGTGCCAGCAGTGGGGACAGGGGGAGGTATGGCTACACCTTC
CASSGDRGRYGYTF
>TRBV15|.|.|TRBJ1-6
TGTGCCACCAGCAGAGTACTAGACTATAGTTCACCCCTCCACTTT
CATSRVLDYSSPLHF